Sequencing of this T cell receptor beta chain was carried out in a study of cytomegalovirus exposure and HLA in healthy donors (dated by TCRdb to between 2016 and 2019). At the level of the whole study: In an earlier analysis of roughly 500 of the donors, roughly 300 Gb of sequence data and some 120 million unique TCR beta sequences from about 179 million T cells were reported. Among about 390 genotyped donors of the cohort, an average of around 240,000 unique TCR beta nucleotide sequences were sequenced per donor, around 20% of them non-productive. In a later analysis, previously published TCR beta repertoires from more than 500 donors were re-analyzed and high-resolution HLA genotyping was added so that TCR occurrence patterns could be studied. High-throughput TCR immunosequencing, statistical association of individual TCRs with disease status, and machine learning were combined to predict cytomegalovirus infection status. To decide whether each TCR beta V gene segment behaved as functional or pseudogenic, an earlier analysis of approximately 590 of the donors relied on high-throughput TCR beta sequencing. Several DR-DQ haplotypes were treated as single units for association and clustering because of strong linkage in the cohort. Rather than using new phenotypic data, the later analysis identified candidate immune exposures from TCR beta sequences and from how often those sequences occurred across donors. Donor age, sex, ethnicity and CMV serostatus were collected together with the repertoire data. Every repertoire in the discovery cohort had been generated on one and the same sequencing platform. An early release that covered more than 550 HLA-typed donors contained around 300 gigabases of sequencing data and 80 million or so unique TCR sequences. The study aimed to test whether cataloging public T cell receptors could reveal signatures of past pathogen exposure. Both class I and class II loci were covered by HLA typing, at four-digit resolution. Typing coverage differed by locus: A, B, C, DRB1 and DQB1 were typed in roughly 620-630 donors, DQA1 in approximately 520, DPA1 in 600 to 610, and DPB1 in 472. A later genetic analysis used genome-wide SNP genotypes for about 60% of the 666 donors, treating that subset as a discovery cohort. The study profiled the T cell repertoires of some 610 subjects by immunosequencing and related them to cytomegalovirus serostatus. A separate validation cohort of approximately 120 different subjects was used in addition to the approximately 700-subject first cohort. The genetic ancestry cluster associated with self-reported Caucasian donors included about 84% of the roughly 400 genotyped donors. On the study overall, not on this receptor specifically: In a later genetic analysis, a missense DCLRE1C variant was associated with V-gene and J-gene trimming of TCR beta chains, and the association was replicated in an independent cohort. Because HLA typing was unavailable for some donors at each locus, only the typed subset was used in association tests. In a later analysis, TCR association rates were found to vary across HLA loci, with the most associated TCRs seen for DRB1 alleles and the fewest for HLA-C alleles. The presence/absence analyses assumed that sequencing depth was roughly uniform across donors, and that assumption may not be true. The earlier analysis of 587 of the donors excluded fewer than 20 rarely observed V segments, including chromosome 9 orphons, because counts were too low. Strong co-occurrence of HLA alleles, especially DR and DQ, made assigning TCR associations to individual alleles difficult. A further reported finding was that TCR beta sequences accurately predicted the HLA-A and HLA-B alleles for most subjects in the first cohort. In vitro tests confirmed that a few of the cytomegalovirus-associated TCR beta chains recognize cytomegalovirus antigens. In a later genetic analysis, fewer N-insertions in productive TCRs were reported among donors in an Asian-associated ancestry cluster than the roughly 700-donor mean. The study listed 150 to 200 TCR beta chains as associated with cytomegalovirus. A later analysis reported that several top co-occurrence clusters appeared linked to parvovirus B19, influenza, CMV and Epstein-Barr virus. In an earlier analysis of about 600 of the donors, most TCR beta V segments appeared in productive rearrangements about 87% or about 30% of the time, broadly matching IMGT annotations. Correlated functional status among segregating V segments might reflect linkage disequilibrium, but an unknown experimental factor could not be ruled out. This cohort had only TCR beta chains sequenced, and the lack of alpha or paired-chain data limited which features could be detected. The classifier was reported to diagnose cytomegalovirus status with high specificity and sensitivity in both the original and validation cohorts. According to a later analysis, most CMV-associated TCR beta chains appeared to be HLA-restricted, and the HLA associations seemed to be driven largely by CMV exposure. The sequencing pipeline was judged likely to have produced a cluster of highly shared sequence variants as a technical artifact. Specific HLA alleles were associated with more than 15,000 TCR beta sequences at a false discovery rate of 0.05 in a later analysis. Across donors, most TCR sequences were observed very rarely, whereas some public TCRs were present in many individuals. A later analysis found that HLA-associated TCR beta chains were more clonally expanded and had lower generation probabilities than equally common non-associated chains. The 87-base-pair reads could not distinguish some IMGT-functional V segments, including TRBV6-2 and TRBV6-3, so those segments were excluded. CMV serostatus was the only immune exposure information available for the cohort. The authors suggested that the approach could potentially be extended to other disease states and immunological phenotypes.

The table lists this clone with a few counts. Its specific antigen is unknown. No base-level quality is on record; no much larger clone is a single base apart. The cohort consisted of 650 to 850 healthy bone marrow donors. At the time of sampling, every cohort member was nominally healthy, though immune exposures that went unrecorded were likely present. The donor tested CMV seronegative and was one of the 352 seronegative cohort members. Each donor provided a peripheral blood sample, and peripheral blood mononuclear cells were used for TCR beta sequencing. Genomic DNA extraction from the blood cell samples was performed with the Qiagen DNeasy Blood Extraction Kit. From the cysteine up to the phenylalanine, the CDR3 has a length of 14 residues. Only the CDR3 region is kept as DNA, spanning 42 bases read in frame from base 1. V and J are trimmed by 3 bases and 3 bases, and the gene matches miss 4 bases of the junction. From a lookup of the germline V gene (reference sequence), CDR1 and CDR2 are MNHEY and SMNVEV.

The library came from the immunoSEQ multiplex PCR assay. A mixture of 60 forward primers for TCR Vbeta segments and 13 reverse primers for TCR Jbeta segments was used in the multiplex PCR. The CDR3 region of rearranged TCR beta genes was amplified from genomic DNA by a multiplex PCR assay. Amplified TCR beta libraries were sequenced as 87-base-pair reads on the Illumina HiSeq System. As for the original processing: In a later analysis, approximately 74 million unique TCR beta chains were counted across the 650 to 700 repertoires, and around 10 million of these chains were shared by at least two donors. To remove PCR and sequencing errors, raw reads were error-corrected and collapsed into unique sequences using a nearest-neighbor algorithm that merged closely related sequences. To assign V, D and J gene segments, CDR3 sequences were aligned to IMGT reference sequences. For a sequence to be retained, a match of at least six nucleotides was required to both a V gene segment and a J gene segment. Rearrangements were called productive when the CDR3 lacked stop codons and stayed in frame with V and J; all others were non-productive. CDR3 was defined by IMGT convention, running from the second conserved V-encoded cysteine to the conserved J-encoded phenylalanine. The earlier analysis of some 600 of the donors excluded sequences that lacked an unambiguous match to a single V gene segment. An earlier analysis of 587 of the donors classified V segments as functional when productive rearrangements were above 56.7% and as segregating when the standard deviation between donors was above 5%. A statistical classification framework was developed to diagnose cytomegalovirus status using the catalog of TCR beta chain sequences. In a later analysis, V and J genes were assigned by comparing TCR nucleotide sequences against IMGT/GENE-DB human TR gene sequences. The TCRdist pipeline was used in a later analysis to assign CDR3 sequences and most-parsimonious VDJ recombination scenarios. In a later analysis, each TCR beta chain was defined by its CDR3 amino acid sequence together with its V-gene family, and reads without a unique V-gene family were excluded. A later analysis removed 550 to 650 highly shared, low-generation-probability nucleotide sequences to deal with suspected cross-contamination and a sequencing artifact. A later analysis calculated a clonal expansion index for each public chain from normalized within-repertoire ranks of inferred template counts. In a later analysis, generation probabilities were computed using a VDJ recombination model fitted to out-of-frame rearrangements, and the results were checked against IGoR. In a later analysis, hypergeometric tests were used to score TCR-TCR, TCR-HLA and TCR-CMV co-occurrence, with a repertoire-size bias correction applied to TCR pairs. To estimate false discovery rates, a later analysis permuted the HLA or CMV assignments 20 times. In a later analysis, co-occurring TCRs were grouped using DBSCAN, with TCRdist sequence similarity added in when clustering inside HLA-allele-positive subsets. Co-occurrence clustering excluded repertoires with fewer than 30,000 or more than 120,000 public chains, plus five with anomalous nucleotide sharing. TCRdb re-hosts the immuneACCESS table, in-frame sequences only. Its copies lack some clones; in the studies checked, an unresolved V gene accounts for under half of them, and the cause for the rest is not known. V, J and clone size derive from that table, while D and trimming were established from the DNA sequence. Recorded for this sample are 80,000 to 100,000 clones; roughly two thirds of them occurred a single time. The ten largest clonotypes hold 2% to 2.5% of the sample.

The TCR sequence derives from a man aged 50 to 60 in good health and CMV-seronegative. The specimen was PBMCs. This chain is built from TRBV27 and TRBJ2-7; 8 central nucleotides agree with TRBD1. The DNA sequence is TGTGCCAGCAGTTTTAGGACAGGGCACTACGAGCAGTACTTC. Translated, it reads CASSFRTGHYEQYF.